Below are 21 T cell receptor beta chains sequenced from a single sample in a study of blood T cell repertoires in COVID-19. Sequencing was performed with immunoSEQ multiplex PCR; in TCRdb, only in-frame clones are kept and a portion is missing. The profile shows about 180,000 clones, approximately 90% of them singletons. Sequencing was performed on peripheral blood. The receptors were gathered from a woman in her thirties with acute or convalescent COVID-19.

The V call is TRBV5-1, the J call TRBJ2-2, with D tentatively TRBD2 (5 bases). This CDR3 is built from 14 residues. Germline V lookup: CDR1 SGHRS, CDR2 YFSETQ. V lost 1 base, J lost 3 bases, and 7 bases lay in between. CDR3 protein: CASSLREYTGELFF. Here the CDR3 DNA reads TGCGCCAGCAGCTTGCGGGAATACACCGGGGAGCTGTTTTTT.

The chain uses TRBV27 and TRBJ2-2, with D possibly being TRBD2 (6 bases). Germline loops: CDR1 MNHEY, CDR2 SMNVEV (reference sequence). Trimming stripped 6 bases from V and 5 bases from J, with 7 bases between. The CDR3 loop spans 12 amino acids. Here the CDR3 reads CASRGGTGELFF. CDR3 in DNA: TGTGCCAGCAGGGGGGGTACCGGGGAGCTGTTTTTT.

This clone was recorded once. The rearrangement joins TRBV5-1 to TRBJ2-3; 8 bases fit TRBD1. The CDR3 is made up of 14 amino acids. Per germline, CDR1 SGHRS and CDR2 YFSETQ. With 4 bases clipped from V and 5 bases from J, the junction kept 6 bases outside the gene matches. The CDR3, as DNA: TGCGCCAGCAGCGCTGACAGGGGTCAAGATACGCAGTATTTT. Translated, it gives CASSADRGQDTQYF. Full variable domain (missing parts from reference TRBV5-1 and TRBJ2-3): KAGVTQTPRYLIKTRGQQVTLSCSPISGHRSVSWYQQTPGQGLQFLFEYFSETQRNKGNFPGRFSGRQFSNSRSEMNVSTLELGDSALYLCASSADRGQDTQYFGPGTRLTVL.

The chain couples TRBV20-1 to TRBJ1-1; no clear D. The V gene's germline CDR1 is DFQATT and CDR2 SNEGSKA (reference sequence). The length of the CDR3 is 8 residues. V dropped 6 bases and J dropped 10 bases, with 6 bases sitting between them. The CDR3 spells CSASSAFF. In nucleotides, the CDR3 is TGCAGTGCCTCCTCAGCTTTCTTT.

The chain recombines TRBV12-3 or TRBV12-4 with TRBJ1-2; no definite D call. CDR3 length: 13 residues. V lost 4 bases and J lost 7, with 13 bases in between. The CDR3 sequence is CASSSFARSGYTF. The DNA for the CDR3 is TGTGCCAGCAGTTCTTTCGCTCGGAGTGGCTACACCTTC.

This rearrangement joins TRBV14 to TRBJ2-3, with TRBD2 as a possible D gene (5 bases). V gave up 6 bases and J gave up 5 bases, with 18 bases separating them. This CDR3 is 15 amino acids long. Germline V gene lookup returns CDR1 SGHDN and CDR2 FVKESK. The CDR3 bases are TGTGCCAGCAGTATTCAGGTTGGGAGTCTAGATACGCAGTATTTT. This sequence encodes CASSIQVGSLDTQYF.

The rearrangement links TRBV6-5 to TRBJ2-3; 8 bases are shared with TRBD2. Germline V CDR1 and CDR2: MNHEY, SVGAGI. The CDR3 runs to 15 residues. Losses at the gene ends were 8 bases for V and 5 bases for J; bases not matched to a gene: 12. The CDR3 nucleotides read TGTGCCAGCCAGTTGAGCGGGAGTACCGTAGATACGCAGTATTTT. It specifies CASQLSGSTVDTQYF.

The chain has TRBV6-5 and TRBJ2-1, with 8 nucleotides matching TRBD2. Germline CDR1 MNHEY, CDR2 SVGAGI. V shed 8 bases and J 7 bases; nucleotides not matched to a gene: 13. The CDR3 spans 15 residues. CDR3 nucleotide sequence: TGTGCCAGCCGGGGGGGAGTAGCGGGTAGTAATGAGCAGTTCTTC. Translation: CASRGGVAGSNEQFF.

This CDR3 is CASGFGLYGYTF. The DNA for the CDR3 is TGTGCTAGTGGTTTCGGACTGTATGGCTACACCTTC. The chain uses TRBV12-5 and TRBJ1-2; D is unclear. The CDR3 is 12 amino acids. Trimming stripped 3 bases from V and 5 bases from J, with 7 bases between. Germline V gene lookup returns CDR1 LGHNT and CDR2 FRNRAP. The variable domain in full, completed from reference TRBV12-5 and TRBJ1-2, reads DARVTQTPRHKVTEMGQEVTMRCQPILGHNTVFWYRQTMMQGLELLAYFRNRAPLDDSGMPKDRFSAEMPDATLATLKIQPSEPRDSAVYFCASGFGLYGYTFGSGTRLTVV.

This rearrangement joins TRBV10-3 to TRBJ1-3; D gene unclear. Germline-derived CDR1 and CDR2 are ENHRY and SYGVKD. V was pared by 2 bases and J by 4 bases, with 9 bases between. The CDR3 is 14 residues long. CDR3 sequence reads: CAISESGPGNTIYF. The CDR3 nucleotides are TGTGCCATCAGTGAGAGCGGGCCCGGAAACACCATATATTTT.

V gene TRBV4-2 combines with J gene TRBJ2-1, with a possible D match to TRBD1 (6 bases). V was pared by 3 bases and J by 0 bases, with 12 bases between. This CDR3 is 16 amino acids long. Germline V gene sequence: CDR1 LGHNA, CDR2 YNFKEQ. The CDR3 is CASSQPQGSSYNEQFF. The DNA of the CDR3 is TGTGCCAGCAGCCAGCCCCAGGGGAGCTCCTACAATGAGCAGTTCTTC.

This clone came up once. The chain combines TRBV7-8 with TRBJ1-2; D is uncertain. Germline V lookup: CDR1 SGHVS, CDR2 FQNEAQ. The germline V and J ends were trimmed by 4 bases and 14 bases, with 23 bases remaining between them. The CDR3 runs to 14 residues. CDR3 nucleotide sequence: TGTGCCAGCAGCTCCAAATTGCAAGGAAGGTCGGGAACCTTC. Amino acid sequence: CASSSKLQGRSGTF.

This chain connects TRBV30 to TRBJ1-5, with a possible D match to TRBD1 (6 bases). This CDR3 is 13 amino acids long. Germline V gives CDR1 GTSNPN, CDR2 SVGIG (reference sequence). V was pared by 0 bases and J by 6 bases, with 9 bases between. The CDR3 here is CAWSVQDSQPQHF. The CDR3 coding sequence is TGTGCCTGGAGTGTACAGGACAGTCAGCCCCAGCATTTT.

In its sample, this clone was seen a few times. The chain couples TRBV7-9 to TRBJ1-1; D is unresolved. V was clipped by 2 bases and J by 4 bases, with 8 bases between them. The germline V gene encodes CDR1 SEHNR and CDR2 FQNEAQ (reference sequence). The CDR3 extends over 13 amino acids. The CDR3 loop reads CASSLRGTTEAFF. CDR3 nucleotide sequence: TGTGCCAGCAGCTTACGGGGTACCACTGAAGCTTTCTTT.

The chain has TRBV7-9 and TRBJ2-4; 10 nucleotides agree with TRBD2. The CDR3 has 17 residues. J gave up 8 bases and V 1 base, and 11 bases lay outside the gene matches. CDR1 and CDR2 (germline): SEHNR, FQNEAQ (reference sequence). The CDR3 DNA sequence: TGTGCCAGCAGCTTAGGTGCCCTAGCGGGAGAGCACGACATTCAGTACTTC. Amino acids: CASSLGALAGEHDIQYF.

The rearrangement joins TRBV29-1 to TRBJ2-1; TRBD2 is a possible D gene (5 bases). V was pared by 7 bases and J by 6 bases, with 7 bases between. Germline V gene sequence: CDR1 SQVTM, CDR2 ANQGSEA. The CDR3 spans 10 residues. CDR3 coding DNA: TGCAGCGCCGGGGTCAATGAGCAGTTCTTC. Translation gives CSAGVNEQFF.

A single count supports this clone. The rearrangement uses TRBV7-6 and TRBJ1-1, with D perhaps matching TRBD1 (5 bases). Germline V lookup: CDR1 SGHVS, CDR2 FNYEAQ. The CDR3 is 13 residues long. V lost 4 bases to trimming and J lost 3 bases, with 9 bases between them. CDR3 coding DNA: TGTGCCAGCAGCTCAGGGTTGGACACTGAAGCTTTCTTT. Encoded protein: CASSSGLDTEAFF. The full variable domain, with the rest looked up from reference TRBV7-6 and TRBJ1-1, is GAGVSQSPRYKVTKRGQDVALRCDPISGHVSLYWYRQALGQGPEFLTYFNYEAQQDKSGLPNDRFSAERPEGSISTLTIQRTEQRDSAMYRCASSSGLDTEAFFGQGTRLTVV.

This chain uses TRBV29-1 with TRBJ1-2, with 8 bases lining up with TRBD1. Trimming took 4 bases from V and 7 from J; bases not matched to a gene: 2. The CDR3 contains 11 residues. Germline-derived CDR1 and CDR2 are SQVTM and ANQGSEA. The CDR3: CSVGQGFGYTF. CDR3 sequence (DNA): TGCAGCGTTGGACAGGGGTTTGGCTACACCTTC.

The CDR3 region has the DNA TGTGCCAGCAGCCCCATAGCGGGAGGAGAGACCCAGTACTTC. Amino acid sequence: CASSPIAGGETQYF. This chain uses TRBV2 with TRBJ2-5, with 10 bases aligning to TRBD2. The ends lost 6 bases at V and 4 bases at J; junction bases unmatched: 5. Germline CDR1 SNHLY, CDR2 FYNNEI. The CDR3 is made up of 14 amino acids.

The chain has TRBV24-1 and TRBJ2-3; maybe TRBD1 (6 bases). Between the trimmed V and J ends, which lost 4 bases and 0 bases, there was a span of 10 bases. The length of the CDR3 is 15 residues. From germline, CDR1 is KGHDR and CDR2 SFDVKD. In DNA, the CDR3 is TGTGCCACCAGTGACCAAGGGGGTAGCACAGATACGCAGTATTTT. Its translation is CATSDQGGSTDTQYF.

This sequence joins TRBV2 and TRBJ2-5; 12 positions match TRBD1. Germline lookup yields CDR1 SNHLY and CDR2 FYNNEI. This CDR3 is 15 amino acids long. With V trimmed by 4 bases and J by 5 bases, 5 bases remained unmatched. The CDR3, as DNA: TGTGCCAGCAGTGTCGGGACAGGGGGCTTGGAGACCCAGTACTTC. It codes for CASSVGTGGLETQYF.